This T cell receptor beta chain is drawn from a study of blood T cell repertoires in COVID-19. Background on the study: Italy, Spain and the United States were the sources of the convalescent and acute COVID-19 samples. Nucleic acid was either cDNA or gDNA, and it came from T cells, B-cell-depleted T cells, or PBMCs.

The germline CDR1 and CDR2 sequences are SGHAT and FQNNGV. V dropped 0 bases and J dropped 7 bases, with 4 bases sitting between them. The CDR3 runs to 13 residues. This clone was recorded a few times. The same CDR3 can be traced to other DNA sequences in this sample. Seattle researchers signed up patients amid active infection and tracked them longitudinally. The repertoire was sequenced with immunoSEQ multiplex PCR; TCRdb's copy has only in-frame clones and lacks some. Among over 200,000 clones, approximately 86% were seen once, and the ten largest hold about 1.3%. The V and J genes are TRBV11-2 and TRBJ1-6; unclear D gene. Sequenced: peripheral blood. This receptor was obtained from a young woman with COVID-19, enrolled during active disease. The CDR3 DNA follows: TGTGCCAGCAGCTTAGATCCGAATTCACCCCTCCACTTT. Its protein product is CASSLDPNSPLHF.